Following are 13 T cell receptor beta chains from one sample sequenced in a study of identical twins. TCRdb itself ran the 5' RACE reads through MiXCR, one entry per CDR3 protein. The profile shows hundreds of thousands of distinct CDR3 sequences, around 6.1% of them singletons. The sequencing sample was made of naive T cells sorted from blood. The receptor set was obtained from a man between 18 and 29 years old in good health.

This chain connects TRBV5-1 to TRBJ2-1; the D gene is possibly TRBD2 (6 bases). The CDR3 sequence is 19 residues long. CDR1 and CDR2 (germline): SGHRS, YFSETQ. V lost 1 base to trimming and J lost 0 bases, with 20 bases between them. This chain's CDR3 is CASSLYSKAGGTSYNEQFF. The CDR3 region has the DNA TGCGCCAGCAGCTTGTATTCAAAAGCGGGCGGAACCTCCTACAATGAGCAGTTCTTC.

This clonotype was seen repeatedly, ten times or more. The V gene is TRBV29-1, the J gene TRBJ1-1; tentatively, D is TRBD1 (6 bases). Germline V CDR1 and CDR2: SQVTM, ANQGSEA. Trimming removed 7 bases from V and 4 bases from J, with 19 bases in between. The CDR3 loop spans 14 amino acids. CDR3: CSAWTAGGGTEAFF. As DNA, the CDR3 is TGCAGCGCTTGGACAGCCGGGGGTGGCACTGAAGCTTTCTTT.

The J gene is TRBJ1-5, the V gene TRBV25-1; no reliable D call. The CDR3 has 13 residues. The V end was cut by 4 bases, the J end by 7 bases, with 11 bases between. Germline V gene data show CDR1 as MGHDK and CDR2 as SYGVNS. The CDR3 reads CASSGRVGQPQHF. The CDR3 nucleotides read TGTGCCAGCAGTGGTCGGGTTGGACAGCCCCAGCATTTT.

The rearrangement links TRBV12-3 or TRBV12-4 to TRBJ1-2; TRBD1 might be the D (6 bases). Trimming stripped 6 bases from V and 1 base from J, with 12 bases between. The CDR3 is made up of 14 amino acids. The CDR3, as DNA: TGTGCCAGCAGCTACAACAGGGATAACTATGGCTACACCTTC. Its protein is CASSYNRDNYGYTF.

The table lists this clonotype with many counts. The gene calls are TRBV27 and TRBJ1-4; D uncertain. CDR1 and CDR2 (germline): MNHEY, SMNVEV (reference sequence). The ends were cut back, 6 bases at V and 4 bases at J, with 9 bases in the middle. There are 13 residues in the CDR3. The CDR3 nucleotides read TGTGCCAGCAGACTGCGGATTAATGAAAAACTGTTTTTT. Amino acids: CASRLRINEKLFF.

In its sample, this clonotype was seen many times. The chain has TRBV20-1 and TRBJ2-1; 7 bases line up with TRBD1. CDR3 length: 15 residues. The ends lost 1 base at V and 8 bases at J; junction bases unmatched: 11. CDR1 is DFQATT, CDR2 SNEGSKA, per germline (reference sequence). In nucleotides, the CDR3 is TGCAGTGCTAGAGGATTAGGGATGGGGACAGATGAGCAGTTCTTC. This translates into CSARGLGMGTDEQFF.

The chain joins TRBV6-5 to TRBJ2-1; TRBD2 might be the D (6 bases). Germline V gene data show CDR1 as MNHEY and CDR2 as SVGAGI. The CDR3 runs to 14 residues. V was clipped by 2 bases and J by 8 bases, with 13 bases between them. The CDR3 spells CASSYAQGEDEQFF. As DNA, the CDR3 is TGTGCCAGCAGTTACGCACAAGGGGAGGATGAGCAGTTCTTC.

The V and J genes are TRBV20-1 and TRBJ2-7; TRBD2 matches 10 bases. Germline V gene sequence: CDR1 DFQATT, CDR2 SNEGSKA (reference sequence). There are 18 residues in the CDR3. The ends lost 2 bases at V and 3 bases at J; junction bases unmatched: 16. CDR3 sequence: CSARPPGFLAGGDYEQYF. CDR3 sequence (DNA): TGCAGTGCTAGACCCCCCGGCTTTTTAGCGGGAGGTGACTACGAGCAGTACTTC.

This clonotype was found many times. The chain couples TRBV7-2 to TRBJ2-7; D is tentatively TRBD1 or TRBD2 (5 bases each). Trimming removed 5 bases at V and 7 bases at J, with 15 bases between. CDR1 and CDR2 from the germline V gene are SGHTA and FQGNSA. The CDR3 length is 13 residues. CDR3 residues: CASSTGTFGEQYF. As DNA, the CDR3 is TGTGCCAGCAGCACCGGGACCTTTGGGGAGCAGTACTTC.

This clonotype was observed a handful of times. CDR3 in amino acids: CASVTVGSYNEQFF. Here the CDR3 DNA reads TGTGCCAGCGTTACCGTGGGGTCCTACAATGAGCAGTTCTTC. The chain recombines TRBV7-9 with TRBJ2-1; D unclear. Germline V CDR1 and CDR2: SEHNR, FQNEAQ (reference sequence). Trimming cost V 8 bases and J 1 base, with 12 bases left between them. The CDR3 spans 14 residues.

This clonotype was detected ten times or more. The rearrangement links TRBV12-3 or TRBV12-4 to TRBJ1-5; D call uncertain. V gave up 3 bases and J gave up 5 bases, with 8 bases separating them. This CDR3 is built from 13 residues. CDR3 residues: CASSLRPYQPQHF. The CDR3 DNA reads as TGTGCCAGCAGTTTGAGACCTTATCAGCCCCAGCATTTT.

This clonotype was counted many times. The V and J genes are TRBV5-1 and TRBJ1-1; no definite D call. The CDR3 length is 12 residues. Germline CDR1 SGHRS, CDR2 YFSETQ. V lost 9 bases, J lost 7 bases, and 16 bases lay in between. The CDR3 region is CAIYYRLNEAFF. The CDR3 region has the DNA TGCGCCATCTATTATCGGTTGAATGAAGCTTTCTTT. Supplemented by reference TRBV5-1 and TRBJ1-1, the full variable domain reads KAGVTQTPRYLIKTRGQQVTLSCSPISGHRSVSWYQQTPGQGLQFLFEYFSETQRNKGNFPGRFSGRQFSNSRSEMNVSTLELGDSALYLCAIYYRLNEAFFGQGTRLTVV.

The rearrangement links TRBV2 to TRBJ2-1; TRBD1 matches 7 bases. The CDR3 is 16 residues long. Trimming took 9 bases from V and 4 from J; bases not matched to a gene: 15. Germline V gives CDR1 SNHLY, CDR2 FYNNEI. CDR3 in amino acids: CARTKNRGVKYNEQFF. The DNA for the CDR3 is TGTGCCAGGACGAAAAACAGGGGCGTGAAATACAATGAGCAGTTCTTC.